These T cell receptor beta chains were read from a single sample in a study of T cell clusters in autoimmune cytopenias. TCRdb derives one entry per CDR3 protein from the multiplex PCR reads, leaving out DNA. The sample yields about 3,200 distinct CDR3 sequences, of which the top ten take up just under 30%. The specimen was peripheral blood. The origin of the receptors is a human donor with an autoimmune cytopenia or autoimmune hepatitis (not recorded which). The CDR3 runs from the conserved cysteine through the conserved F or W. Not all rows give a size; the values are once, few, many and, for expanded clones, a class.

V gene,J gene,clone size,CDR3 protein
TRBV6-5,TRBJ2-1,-,CASSEARPSGGGNEQFF
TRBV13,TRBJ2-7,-,CASSLGGLRSGEQYF
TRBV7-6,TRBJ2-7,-,CASRLNRASYEQYF
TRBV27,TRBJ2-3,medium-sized,CASSFGGPDTQYF
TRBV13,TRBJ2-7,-,CASSFGTESSYEQYF
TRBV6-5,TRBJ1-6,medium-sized,CASSPYNESPLHF
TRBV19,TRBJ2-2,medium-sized,CASRTGTTLTGELFF
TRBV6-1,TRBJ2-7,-,CASRVPAVQGLIDYEQYF
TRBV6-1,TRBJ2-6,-,CASRWAGANVLTF
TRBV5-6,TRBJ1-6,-,CASSLGQAENSPLHF
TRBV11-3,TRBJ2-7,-,CASSFRDSYEQYF
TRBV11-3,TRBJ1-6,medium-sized,CASSLGGLGSPLHF
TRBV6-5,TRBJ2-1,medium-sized,CASSTGRGEQFF
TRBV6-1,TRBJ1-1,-,CASSETLTGGMWGTEAFF
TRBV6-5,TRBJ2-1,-,CASSTGIPYNEQFF
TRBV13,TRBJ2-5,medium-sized,CASGTAQETQYF
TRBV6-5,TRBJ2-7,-,CASSDRGGQGAEQYF
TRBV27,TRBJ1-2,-,CASSLFRGPYGYTF
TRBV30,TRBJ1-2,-,CAWSTGYGYTF
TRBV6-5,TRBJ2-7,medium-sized,CASSYRYEQYF
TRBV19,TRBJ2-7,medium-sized,CASSARDRSYEQYF
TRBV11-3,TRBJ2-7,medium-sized,CASSRRGADEQYF
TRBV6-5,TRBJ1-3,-,CASSVLWGSGNTIYF
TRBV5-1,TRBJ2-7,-,CASRQGAVSSYEQYF
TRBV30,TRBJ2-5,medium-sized,CAWSITRETQYF
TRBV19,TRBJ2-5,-,CASSPGQAVETQYF
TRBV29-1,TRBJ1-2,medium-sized,CSVYRERFYGYTF
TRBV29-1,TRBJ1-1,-,CSVDRTGAGEAFF
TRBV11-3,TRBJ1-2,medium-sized,CASSLQGHYGYTF
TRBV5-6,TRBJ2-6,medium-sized,CASSRGGQTGANVLTF
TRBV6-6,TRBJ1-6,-,CASSSHGPANSPLHF
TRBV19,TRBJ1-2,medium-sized,CASSIYGEGYTF
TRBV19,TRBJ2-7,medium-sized,CASSGVWGARNEQYF
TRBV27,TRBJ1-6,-,CASSFYDAGSSYNSPLHF
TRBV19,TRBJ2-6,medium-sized,CASSPGYSGANVLTF
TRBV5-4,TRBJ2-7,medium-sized,CASSVDKSSYEQYF
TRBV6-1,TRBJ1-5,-,CASSKGQGVNQPQHF
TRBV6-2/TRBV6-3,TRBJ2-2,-,CAGSVGAGELFF
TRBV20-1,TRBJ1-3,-,CSARFQGDTIYF
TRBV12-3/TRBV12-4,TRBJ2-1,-,CASSSRLAPFF
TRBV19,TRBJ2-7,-,CATSSGPYEQYF
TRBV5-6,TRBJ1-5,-,CASSLQGAWGQPQHF
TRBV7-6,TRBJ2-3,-,CASSSLQAVRSTDTQYF
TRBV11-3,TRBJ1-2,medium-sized,CASSLELNYGYTF
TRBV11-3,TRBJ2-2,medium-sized,CASSSIGQGNTGELFF
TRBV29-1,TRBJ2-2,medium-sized,CSATGLAGSTGELFF